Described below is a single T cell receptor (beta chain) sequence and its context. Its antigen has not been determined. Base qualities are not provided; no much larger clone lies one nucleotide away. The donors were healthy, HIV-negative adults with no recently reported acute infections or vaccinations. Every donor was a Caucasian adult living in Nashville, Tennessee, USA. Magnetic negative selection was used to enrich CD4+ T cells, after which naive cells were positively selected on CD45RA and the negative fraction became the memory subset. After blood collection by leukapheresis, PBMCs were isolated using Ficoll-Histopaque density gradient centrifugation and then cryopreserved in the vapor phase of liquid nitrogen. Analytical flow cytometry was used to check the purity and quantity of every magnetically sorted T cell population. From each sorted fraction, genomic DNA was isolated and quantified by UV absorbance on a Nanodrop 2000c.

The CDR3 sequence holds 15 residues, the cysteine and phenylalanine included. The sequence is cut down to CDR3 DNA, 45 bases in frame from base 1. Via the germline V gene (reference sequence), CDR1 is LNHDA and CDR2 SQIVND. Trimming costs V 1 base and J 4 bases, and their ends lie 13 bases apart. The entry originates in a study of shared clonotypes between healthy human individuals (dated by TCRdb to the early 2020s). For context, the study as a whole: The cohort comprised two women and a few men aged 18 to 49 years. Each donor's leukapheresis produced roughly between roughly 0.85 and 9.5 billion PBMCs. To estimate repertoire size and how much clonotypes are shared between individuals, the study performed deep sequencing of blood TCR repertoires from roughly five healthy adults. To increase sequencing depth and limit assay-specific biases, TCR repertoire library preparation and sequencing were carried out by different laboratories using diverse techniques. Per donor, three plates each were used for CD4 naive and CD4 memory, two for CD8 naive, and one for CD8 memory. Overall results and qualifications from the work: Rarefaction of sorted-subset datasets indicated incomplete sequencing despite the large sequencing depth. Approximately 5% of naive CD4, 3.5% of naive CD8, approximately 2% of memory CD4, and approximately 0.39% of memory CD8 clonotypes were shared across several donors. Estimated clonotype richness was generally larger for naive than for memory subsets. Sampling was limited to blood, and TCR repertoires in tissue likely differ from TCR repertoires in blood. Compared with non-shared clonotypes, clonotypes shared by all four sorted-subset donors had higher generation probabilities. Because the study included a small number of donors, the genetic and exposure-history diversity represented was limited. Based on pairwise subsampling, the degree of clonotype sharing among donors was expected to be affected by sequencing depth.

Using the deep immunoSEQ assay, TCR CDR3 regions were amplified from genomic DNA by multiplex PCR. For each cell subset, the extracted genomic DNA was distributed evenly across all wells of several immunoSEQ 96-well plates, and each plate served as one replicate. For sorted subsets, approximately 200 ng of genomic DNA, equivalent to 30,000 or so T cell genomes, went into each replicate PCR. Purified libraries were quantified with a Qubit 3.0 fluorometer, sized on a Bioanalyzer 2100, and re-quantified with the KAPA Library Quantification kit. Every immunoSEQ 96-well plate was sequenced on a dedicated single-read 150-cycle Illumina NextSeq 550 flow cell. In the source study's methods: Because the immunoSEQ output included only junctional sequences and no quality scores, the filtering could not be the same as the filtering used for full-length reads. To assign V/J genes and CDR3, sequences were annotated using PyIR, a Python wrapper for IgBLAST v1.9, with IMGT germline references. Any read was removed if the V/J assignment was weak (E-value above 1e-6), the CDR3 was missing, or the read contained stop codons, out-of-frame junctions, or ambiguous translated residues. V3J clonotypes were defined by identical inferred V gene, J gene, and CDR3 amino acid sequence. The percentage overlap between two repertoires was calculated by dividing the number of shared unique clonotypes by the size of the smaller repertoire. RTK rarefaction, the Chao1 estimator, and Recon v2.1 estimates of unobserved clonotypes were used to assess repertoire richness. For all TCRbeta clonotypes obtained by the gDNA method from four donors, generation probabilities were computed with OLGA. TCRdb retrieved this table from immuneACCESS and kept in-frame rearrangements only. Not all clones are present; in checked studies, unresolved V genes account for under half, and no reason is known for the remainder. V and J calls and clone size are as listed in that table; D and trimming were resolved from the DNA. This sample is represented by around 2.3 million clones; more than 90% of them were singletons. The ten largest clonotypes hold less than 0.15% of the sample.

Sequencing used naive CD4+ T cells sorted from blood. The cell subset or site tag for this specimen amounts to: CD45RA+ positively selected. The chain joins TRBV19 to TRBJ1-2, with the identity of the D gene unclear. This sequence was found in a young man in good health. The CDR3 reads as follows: CASSIGGSKSYGYTF. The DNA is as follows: TGTGCCAGTAGTATAGGCGGGAGCAAGTCCTATGGCTACACCTTC.